The source of this TCR beta chain is a study of shared clonotypes between healthy human individuals. As for the study in general: Donors were a couple of women and a few men aged 18 to 49. Each donor's CD8 memory used one plate, CD8 naive two, each CD4 subset three. Study findings and constraints: Across subsets, estimated richness was generally greater for naive than for memory populations.

Across several immunoSEQ plates, the genomic DNA of each subset was split evenly. Method: immunoSEQ multiplex PCR; TCRdb's copy keeps in-frame clones and lacks some. The sample consists of 2 million to 2.5 million clones, under 97% of them appearing once. From germline, CDR1 is KGHSH and CDR2 LQKENI. Trimming left V 3 bases short and J 0 bases short, with 9 bases between. This CDR3 has 16 residues. A word on this clone: Antigen specificity is unknown.

Input material: naive CD4+ T cells sorted from blood. This sample's subset: CD45RA+ positively selected. The rearrangement joins TRBV18 to TRBJ2-6; D is uncertain. The clonotype originates from a man between 18 and 35 years old in good health. This CDR3 reads CASSPRLTSGANVLTF. CDR3 bases: TGTGCCAGCTCACCCCGACTCACCTCTGGGGCCAACGTCCTGACTTTC.